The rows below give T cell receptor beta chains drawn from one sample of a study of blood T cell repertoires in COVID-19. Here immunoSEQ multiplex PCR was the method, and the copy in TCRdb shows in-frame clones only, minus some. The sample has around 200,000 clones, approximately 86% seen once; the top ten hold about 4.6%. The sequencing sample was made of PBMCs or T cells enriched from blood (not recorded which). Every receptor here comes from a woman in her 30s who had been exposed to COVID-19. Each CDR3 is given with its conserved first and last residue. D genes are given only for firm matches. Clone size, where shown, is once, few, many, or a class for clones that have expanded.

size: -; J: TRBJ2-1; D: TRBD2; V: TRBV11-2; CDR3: CASSGGHYLNEQFF; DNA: TGTGCCAGTAGCGGGGGACACTATCTCAATGAGCAGTTCTTC
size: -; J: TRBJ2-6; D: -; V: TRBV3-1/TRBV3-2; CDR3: CASSQIGAGANVLTF; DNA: TGTGCCAGCAGCCAAATCGGGGCTGGGGCCAACGTCCTGACTTTC
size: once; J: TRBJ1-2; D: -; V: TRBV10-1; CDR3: CASIAYKFYGYTF; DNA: TGCGCCAGCATTGCTTACAAGTTCTATGGCTACACCTTC
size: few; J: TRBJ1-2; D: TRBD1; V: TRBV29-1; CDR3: CSVSPGTGTSYGYTF; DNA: TGCAGCGTGAGTCCCGGGACAGGGACGAGCTATGGCTACACCTTC
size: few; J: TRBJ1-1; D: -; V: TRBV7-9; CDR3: CASSFGLTEAFF; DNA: TGTGCCAGCAGCTTCGGACTGACTGAAGCTTTCTTT
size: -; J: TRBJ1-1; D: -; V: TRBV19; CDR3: CASSIAGGKNTEAFF; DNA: TGTGCCAGTAGTATCGCAGGAGGTAAGAACACTGAAGCTTTCTTT
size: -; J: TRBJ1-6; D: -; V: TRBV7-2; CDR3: CASSSRSNNSPLHF; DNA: TGTGCCAGCAGCTCGAGAAGTAATAATTCACCCCTCCACTTT
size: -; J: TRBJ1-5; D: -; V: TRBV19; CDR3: CASAITSGLDQPQHF; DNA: TGTGCCAGTGCAATAACGTCAGGGTTAGATCAGCCCCAGCATTTT
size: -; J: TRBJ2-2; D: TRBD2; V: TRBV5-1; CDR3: CARAAGANTGELFF; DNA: TGCGCCAGGGCAGCGGGGGCGAACACCGGGGAGCTGTTTTTT
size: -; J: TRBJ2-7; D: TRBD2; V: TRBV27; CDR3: CASSEGGGGIYEQYF; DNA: TGTGCCAGCAGCGAGGGAGGCGGGGGGATCTACGAGCAGTACTTC